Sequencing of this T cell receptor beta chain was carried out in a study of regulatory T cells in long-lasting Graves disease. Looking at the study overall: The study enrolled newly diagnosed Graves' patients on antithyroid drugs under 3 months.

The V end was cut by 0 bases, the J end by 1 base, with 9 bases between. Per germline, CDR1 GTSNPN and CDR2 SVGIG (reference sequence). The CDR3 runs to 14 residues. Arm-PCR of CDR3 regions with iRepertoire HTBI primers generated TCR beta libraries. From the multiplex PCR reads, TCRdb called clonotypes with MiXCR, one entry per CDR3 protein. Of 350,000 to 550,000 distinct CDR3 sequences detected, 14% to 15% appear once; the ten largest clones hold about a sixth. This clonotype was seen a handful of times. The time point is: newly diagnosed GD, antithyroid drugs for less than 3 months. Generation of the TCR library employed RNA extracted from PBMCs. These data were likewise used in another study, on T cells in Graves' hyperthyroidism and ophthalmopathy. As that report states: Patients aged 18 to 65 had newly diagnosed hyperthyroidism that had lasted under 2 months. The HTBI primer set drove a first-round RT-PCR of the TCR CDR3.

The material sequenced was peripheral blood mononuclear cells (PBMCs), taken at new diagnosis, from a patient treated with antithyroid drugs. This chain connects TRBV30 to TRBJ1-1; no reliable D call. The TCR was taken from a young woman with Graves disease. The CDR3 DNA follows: TGTGCCTGGAGTGTCACACGGGCGAACACTGAAGCTTTCTTT. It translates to CAWSVTRANTEAFF.